This TCR beta chain is drawn from a study of T cells in Graves' hyperthyroidism and ophthalmopathy. Study-wide background: The initial diagnosis was the point when peripheral blood was collected, ahead of any treatment.

Points from the study as a whole: Stable hyperthyroidism was told apart from ophthalmopathy by a model built on 13 V-J features.

TCR beta CDR3 regions were amplified from RNA. HTBI primers drove first-round RT-PCR of the TCR CDR3. TCRdb recomputed calls from the multiplex PCR reads with MiXCR, one row per CDR3 protein. The repertoire holds hundreds of thousands of distinct CDR3 sequences, with roughly 40% as singletons. Points on this clonotype: Its target is not known.

Patients were excluded for uncontrolled infection, other autoimmune disease, pregnancy or lactation. PBMCs stemmed from 10 ml fresh peripheral blood. Germline CDR1 reads SGHRS; CDR2 reads YFSETQ. After removal of 4 bases from V and 7 bases from J, the junction contained 6 bases not matched to a gene. The CDR3 totals 14 residues. This rearrangement joins TRBV5-1 to TRBJ2-7, with TRBD1 matching over 12 bases. The TCR comes from a man aged 18 to 29 with Graves' hyperthyroidism. Material for sequencing was blood. The DNA for the CDR3 is TGCGCCAGCAGCCGGGGACAGGGGGCGAATGAGCAGTACTTC. It yields the protein CASSRGQGANEQYF.